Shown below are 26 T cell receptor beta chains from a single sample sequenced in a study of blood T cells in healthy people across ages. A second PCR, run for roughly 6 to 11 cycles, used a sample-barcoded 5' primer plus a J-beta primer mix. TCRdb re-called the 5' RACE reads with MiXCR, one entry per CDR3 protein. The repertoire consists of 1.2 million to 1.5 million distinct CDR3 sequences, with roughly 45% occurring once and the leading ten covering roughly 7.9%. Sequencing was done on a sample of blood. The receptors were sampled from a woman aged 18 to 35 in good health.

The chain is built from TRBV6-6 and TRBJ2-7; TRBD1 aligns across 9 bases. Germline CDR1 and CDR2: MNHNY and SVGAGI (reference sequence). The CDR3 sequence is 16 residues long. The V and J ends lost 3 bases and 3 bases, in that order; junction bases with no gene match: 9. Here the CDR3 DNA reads TGTGCCAGCAGTTATCCCTGGACAGGGGAAAACTACGAGCAGTACTTC. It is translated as CASSYPWTGENYEQYF.

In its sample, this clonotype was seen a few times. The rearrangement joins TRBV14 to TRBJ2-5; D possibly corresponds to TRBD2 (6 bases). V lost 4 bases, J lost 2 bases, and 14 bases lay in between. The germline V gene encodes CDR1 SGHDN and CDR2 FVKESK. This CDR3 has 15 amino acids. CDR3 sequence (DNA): TGTGCCAGCAGCCTATATCAGACTAGTCAAGAGACCCAGTACTTC. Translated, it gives CASSLYQTSQETQYF. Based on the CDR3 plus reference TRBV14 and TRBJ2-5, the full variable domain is EAGVTQFPSHSVIEKGQTVTLRCDPISGHDNLYWYRRVMGKEIKFLLHFVKESKQDESGMPNNRFLAERTGGTYSTLKVQPAELEDSGVYFCASSLYQTSQETQYFGPGTRLLVL.

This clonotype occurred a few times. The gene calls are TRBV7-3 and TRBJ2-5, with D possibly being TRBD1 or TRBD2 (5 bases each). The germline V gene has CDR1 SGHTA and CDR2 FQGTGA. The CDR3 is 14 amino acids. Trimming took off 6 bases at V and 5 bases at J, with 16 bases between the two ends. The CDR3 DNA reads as TGTGCCAGCAGGCGTCCGGGGCCCAGGGAGACCCAGTACTTC. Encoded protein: CASRRPGPRETQYF.

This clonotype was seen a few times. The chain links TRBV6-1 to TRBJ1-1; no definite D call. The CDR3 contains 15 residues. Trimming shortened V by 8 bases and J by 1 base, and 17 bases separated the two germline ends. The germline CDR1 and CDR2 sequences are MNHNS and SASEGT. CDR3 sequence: CASDKGRRTNTEAFF. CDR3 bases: TGTGCCAGCGACAAGGGTCGGCGGACGAACACTGAAGCTTTCTTT.

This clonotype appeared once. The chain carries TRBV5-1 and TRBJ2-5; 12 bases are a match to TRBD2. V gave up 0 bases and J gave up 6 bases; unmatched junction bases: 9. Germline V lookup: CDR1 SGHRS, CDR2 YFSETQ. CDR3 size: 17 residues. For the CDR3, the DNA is TGCGCCAGCAGCTTGGAAGGCCTAGCGGGGGGGCCAAAGACCCAGTACTTC. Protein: CASSLEGLAGGPKTQYF. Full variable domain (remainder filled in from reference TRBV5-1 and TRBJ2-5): KAGVTQTPRYLIKTRGQQVTLSCSPISGHRSVSWYQQTPGQGLQFLFEYFSETQRNKGNFPGRFSGRQFSNSRSEMNVSTLELGDSALYLCASSLEGLAGGPKTQYFGPGTRLLVL.

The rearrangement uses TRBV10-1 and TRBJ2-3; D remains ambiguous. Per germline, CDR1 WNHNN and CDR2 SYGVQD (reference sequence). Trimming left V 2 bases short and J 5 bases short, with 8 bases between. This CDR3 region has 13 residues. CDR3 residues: CASSEIEGDTQYF. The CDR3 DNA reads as TGCGCCAGCAGTGAGATTGAAGGAGATACGCAGTATTTT.

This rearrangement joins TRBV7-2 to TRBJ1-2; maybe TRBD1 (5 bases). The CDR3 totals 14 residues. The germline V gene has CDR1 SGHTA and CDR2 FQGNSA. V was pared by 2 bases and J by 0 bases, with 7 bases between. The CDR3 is CASSLYRTNYGYTF. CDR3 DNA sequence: TGTGCCAGCAGCTTATACAGGACTAACTATGGCTACACCTTC.

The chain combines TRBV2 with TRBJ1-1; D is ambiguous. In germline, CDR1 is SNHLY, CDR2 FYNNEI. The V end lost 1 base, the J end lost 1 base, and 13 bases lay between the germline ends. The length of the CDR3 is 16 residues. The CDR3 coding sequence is TGTGCCAGCAGTGAAGGGGCCCACCGGGGGAACACTGAAGCTTTCTTT. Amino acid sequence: CASSEGAHRGNTEAFF.

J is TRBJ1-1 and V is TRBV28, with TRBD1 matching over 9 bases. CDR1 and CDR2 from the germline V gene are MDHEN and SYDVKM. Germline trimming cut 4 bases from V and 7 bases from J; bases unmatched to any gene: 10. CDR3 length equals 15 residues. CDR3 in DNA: TGTGCCAGCAGTTCTACCTCACAGGGGGCGCGTGAAGCTTTCTTT. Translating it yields CASSSTSQGAREAFF. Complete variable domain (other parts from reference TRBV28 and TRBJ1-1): DVKVTQSSRYLVKRTGEKVFLECVQDMDHENMFWYRQDPGLGLRLIYFSYDVKMKEKGDIPEGYSVSREKKERFSLILESASTNQTSMYLCASSSTSQGAREAFFGQGTRLTVV.

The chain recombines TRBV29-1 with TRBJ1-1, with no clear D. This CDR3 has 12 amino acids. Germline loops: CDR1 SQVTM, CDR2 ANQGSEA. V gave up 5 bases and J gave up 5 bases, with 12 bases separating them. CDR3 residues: CSVSEPRTEAFF. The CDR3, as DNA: TGCAGCGTTTCAGAGCCCAGAACTGAAGCTTTCTTT. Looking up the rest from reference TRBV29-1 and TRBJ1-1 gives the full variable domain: SAVISQKPSRDICQRGTSLTIQCQVDSQVTMMFWYRQQPGQSLTLIATANQGSEATYESGFVIDKFPISRPNLTFSTLTVSNMSPEDSSIYLCSVSEPRTEAFFGQGTRLTVV.

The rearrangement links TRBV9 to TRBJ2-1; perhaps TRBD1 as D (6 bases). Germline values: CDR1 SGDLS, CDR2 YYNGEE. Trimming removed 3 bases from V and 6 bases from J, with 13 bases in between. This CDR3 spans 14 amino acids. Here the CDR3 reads CASSARTVGNEQFF. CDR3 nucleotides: TGTGCCAGCAGCGCCCGGACAGTAGGCAATGAGCAGTTCTTC.

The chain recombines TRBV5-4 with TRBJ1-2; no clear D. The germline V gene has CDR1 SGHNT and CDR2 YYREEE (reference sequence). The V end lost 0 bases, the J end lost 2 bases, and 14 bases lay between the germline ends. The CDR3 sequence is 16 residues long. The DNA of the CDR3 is TGTGCCAGCAGCTTGGGAACAGAAGTTATCAACTATGGCTACACCTTC. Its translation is CASSLGTEVINYGYTF.

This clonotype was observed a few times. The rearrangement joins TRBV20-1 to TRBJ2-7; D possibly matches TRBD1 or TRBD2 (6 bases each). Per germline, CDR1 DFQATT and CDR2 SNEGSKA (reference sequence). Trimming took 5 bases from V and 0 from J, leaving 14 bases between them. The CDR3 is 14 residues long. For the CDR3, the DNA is TGCAGTGCTCCGGTCCGGGGGCCCTCCTACGAGCAGTACTTC. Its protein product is CSAPVRGPSYEQYF.

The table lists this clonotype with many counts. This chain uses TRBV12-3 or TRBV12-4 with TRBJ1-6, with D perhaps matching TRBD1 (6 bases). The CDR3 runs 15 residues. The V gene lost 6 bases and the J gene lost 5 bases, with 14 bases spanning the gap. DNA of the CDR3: TGTGCCAGCAGCTTGAAGGACAGAGATAATTCACCCCTCCACTTT. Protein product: CASSLKDRDNSPLHF.

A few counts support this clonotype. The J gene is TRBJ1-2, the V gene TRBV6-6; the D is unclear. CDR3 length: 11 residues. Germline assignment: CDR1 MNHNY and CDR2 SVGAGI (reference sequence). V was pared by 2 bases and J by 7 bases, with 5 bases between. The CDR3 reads CASSYEAGYTF. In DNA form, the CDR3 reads TGTGCCAGCAGTTACGAAGCTGGCTACACCTTC.

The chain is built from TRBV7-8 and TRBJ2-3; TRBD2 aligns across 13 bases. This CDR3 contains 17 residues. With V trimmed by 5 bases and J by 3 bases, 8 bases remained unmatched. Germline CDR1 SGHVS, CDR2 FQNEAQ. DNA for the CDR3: TGTGCCAGCAGCCCACTAGCGGGGGGGCCTATAACAGATACGCAGTATTTT. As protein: CASSPLAGGPITDTQYF.

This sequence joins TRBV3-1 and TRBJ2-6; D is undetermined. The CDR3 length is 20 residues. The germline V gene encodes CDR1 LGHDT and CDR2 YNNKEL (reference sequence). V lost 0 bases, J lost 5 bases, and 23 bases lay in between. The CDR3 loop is CASSQDIFPPWGARANVLTF. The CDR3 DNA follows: TGTGCCAGCAGCCAAGATATTTTTCCACCGTGGGGTGCTAGGGCCAACGTCCTGACTTTC.

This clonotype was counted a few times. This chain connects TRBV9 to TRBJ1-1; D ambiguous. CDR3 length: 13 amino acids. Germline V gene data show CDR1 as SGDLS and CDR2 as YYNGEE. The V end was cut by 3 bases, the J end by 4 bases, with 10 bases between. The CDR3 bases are TGTGCCAGCAGCGCGGGTTCGTTCACTGAAGCTTTCTTT. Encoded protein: CASSAGSFTEAFF.

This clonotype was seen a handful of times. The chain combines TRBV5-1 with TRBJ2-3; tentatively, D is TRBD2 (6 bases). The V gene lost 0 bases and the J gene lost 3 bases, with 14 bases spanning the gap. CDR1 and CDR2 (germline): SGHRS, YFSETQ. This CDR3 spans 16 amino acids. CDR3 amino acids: CASSLDRREGTDTQYF. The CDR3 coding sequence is TGCGCCAGCAGCTTGGATAGGAGGGAAGGAACAGATACGCAGTATTTT.

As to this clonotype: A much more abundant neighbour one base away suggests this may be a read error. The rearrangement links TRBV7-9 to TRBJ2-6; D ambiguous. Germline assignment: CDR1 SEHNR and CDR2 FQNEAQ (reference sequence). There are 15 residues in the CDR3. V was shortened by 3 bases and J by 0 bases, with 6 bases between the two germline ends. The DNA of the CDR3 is TGTGCCAGCAGCTTGGCTCGCTCTGGGGCCAACGTCCTGACTTTC. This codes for CASSLARSGANVLTF.

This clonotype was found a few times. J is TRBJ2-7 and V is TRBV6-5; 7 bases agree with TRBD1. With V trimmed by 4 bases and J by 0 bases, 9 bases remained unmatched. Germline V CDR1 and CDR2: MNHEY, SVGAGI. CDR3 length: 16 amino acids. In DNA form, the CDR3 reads TGTGCCAGCAGTTCACTCGGGACAGATTACTCCTACGAGCAGTACTTC. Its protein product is CASSSLGTDYSYEQYF.

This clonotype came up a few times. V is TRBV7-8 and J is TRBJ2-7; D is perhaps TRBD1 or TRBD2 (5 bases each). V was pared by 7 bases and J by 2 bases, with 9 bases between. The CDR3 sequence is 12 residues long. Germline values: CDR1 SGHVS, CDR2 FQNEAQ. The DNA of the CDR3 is TGTGCCAGCACCCAGGGACCCTACGAGCAGTACTTC. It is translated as CASTQGPYEQYF.

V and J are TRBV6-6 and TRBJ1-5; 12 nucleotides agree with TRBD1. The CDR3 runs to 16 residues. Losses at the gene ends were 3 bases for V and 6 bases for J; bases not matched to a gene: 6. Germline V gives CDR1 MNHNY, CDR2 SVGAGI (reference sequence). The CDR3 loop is CASSYGTGGAGQPQHF. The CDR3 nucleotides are TGTGCCAGCAGTTATGGGACAGGGGGCGCGGGTCAGCCCCAGCATTTT.

The CDR3 coding sequence is TGCGCCAGCAGCCCGGAGGGCGCCAATGAGCAGTTCTTC. Translated: CASSPEGANEQFF. This chain connects TRBV5-1 to TRBJ2-1; maybe TRBD2 (6 bases). Germline-derived CDR1 and CDR2 are SGHRS and YFSETQ. The CDR3 covers 13 residues. Trimming left V 4 bases short and J 6 bases short, with 11 bases between.

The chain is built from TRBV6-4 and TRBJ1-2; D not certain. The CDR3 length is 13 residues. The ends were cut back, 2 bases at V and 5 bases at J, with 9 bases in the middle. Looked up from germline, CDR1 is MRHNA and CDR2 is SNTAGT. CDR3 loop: CASSDVTGYGYTF. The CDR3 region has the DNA TGTGCCAGCAGTGACGTGACGGGGTATGGCTACACCTTC.

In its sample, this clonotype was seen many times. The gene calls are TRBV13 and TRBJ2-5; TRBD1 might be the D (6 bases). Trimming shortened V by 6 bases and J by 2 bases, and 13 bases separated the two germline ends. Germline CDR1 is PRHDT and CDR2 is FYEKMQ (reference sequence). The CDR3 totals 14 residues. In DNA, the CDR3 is TGTGCCAGCAGTCCGGGACAAATACAAGAGACCCAGTACTTC. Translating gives CASSPGQIQETQYF.